Presented here are 24 T cell receptor beta chains from one specimen sequenced in a study of T cell repertoires in cytomegalovirus infection. TCRdb reprocessed the reads with MiXCR, giving one entry per CDR3 protein. The sample lists more than 140,000 distinct CDR3 sequences; about 6.3% were seen once. Sequencing was carried out using PBMCs. These receptors were collected from a human donor in good health (CMV status not recorded). Some clones in this sample may be carry-over from other donors' samples.

This clonotype was detected many times. CDR3 sequence (DNA): TGTGCCAGCAGCCCAGATGCGGGCCGGAACACTGAAGCTTTCTTT. This translates into CASSPDAGRNTEAFF. This sequence joins TRBV7-3 and TRBJ1-1, with D unresolved. Germline CDR1 is SGHTA and CDR2 is FQGTGA. With 5 bases removed from V and 1 base from J, the gap between germline ends came to 14 bases. The CDR3 is 15 amino acids.

This clonotype was picked up many times. This sequence joins TRBV11-2 and TRBJ1-2; no definite D call. The length of the CDR3 is 13 residues. Per germline, CDR1 SGHAT and CDR2 FQNNGV. Trimming shortened V by 5 bases and J by 4 bases, and 11 bases separated the two germline ends. CDR3 sequence reads: CASSAPAGYGYTF. DNA of the CDR3: TGTGCCAGCAGCGCACCCGCGGGCTATGGCTACACCTTC.

This clonotype was recorded at least ten times. The chain uses TRBV20-1 and TRBJ2-1, with D perhaps TRBD1 (6 bases). The CDR3 loop spans 13 amino acids. Deletions cut 1 base from V and 2 bases from J, with 6 bases between. CDR1 DFQATT and CDR2 SNEGSKA come from the germline V gene (reference sequence). CDR3 nucleotides: TGCAGTGCTAGAGGGGACACCTACAATGAGCAGTTCTTC. Translated, it gives CSARGDTYNEQFF.

This clonotype has a count of ten or more. The rearrangement links TRBV27 to TRBJ1-6; 9 bases line up with TRBD1. In germline, CDR1 is MNHEY, CDR2 SMNVEV (reference sequence). V lost 4 bases, J lost 11 bases, and 6 bases stayed unmatched. The CDR3 consists of 14 residues. CDR3 sequence: CASSWGQGSTPLHF. In nucleotides, the CDR3 is TGTGCCAGCAGTTGGGGACAGGGAAGTACACCCCTCCACTTT.

This clonotype was seen only a few times. CDR3 sequence reads: CASSYSGLAGQETQYF. The CDR3 coding sequence is TGTGCCAGCAGTTACTCTGGACTAGCTGGCCAAGAGACCCAGTACTTC. The chain carries TRBV6-6 and TRBJ2-5, with 8 bases that match TRBD2. Germline V gene data show CDR1 as MNHNY and CDR2 as SVGAGI (reference sequence). CDR3 length: 16 residues. V dropped 0 bases and J dropped 1; count of bases not matched to a gene: 4.

This clonotype was observed at least ten times. The gene calls are TRBV7-2 and TRBJ1-6; 8 bases agree with TRBD1. J was trimmed by 0 bases and V by 5 bases; bases with no gene match: 15. The CDR3 length is 20 residues. Germline V gene sequence: CDR1 SGHTA, CDR2 FQGNSA. The DNA of the CDR3 is TGTGCCAGCAGCCTGAAGGGACAGGCAGGGAGGAGCTCCTATAATTCACCCCTCCACTTT. Its protein product is CASSLKGQAGRSSYNSPLHF. The variable domain in full, with the rest retrieved from reference TRBV7-2 and TRBJ1-6, is GAGVSQSPSNKVTEKGKDVELRCDPISGHTALYWYRQSLGQGLEFLIYFQGNSAPDKSGLPSDRFSAERTGGSVSTLTIQRTQQEDSAVYLCASSLKGQAGRSSYNSPLHFGNGTRLTVT.

The table lists this clonotype with many counts. The chain has TRBV12-5 and TRBJ1-2; D is unclear. Germline-derived CDR1 and CDR2 are LGHNT and FRNRAP. V lost 5 bases and J lost 2, with 24 bases in between. The CDR3 spans 18 residues. CDR3 sequence: CASGPRAGSREKNYGYTF. The CDR3 region has the DNA TGTGCTAGTGGTCCCCGGGCCGGTAGTCGGGAAAAGAACTATGGCTACACCTTC.

The chain links TRBV20-1 to TRBJ2-1; D might be TRBD2 (6 bases). The germline V and J ends were trimmed by 2 bases and 8 bases, with 19 bases remaining between them. There are 15 residues in the CDR3. The V gene's germline CDR1 is DFQATT and CDR2 SNEGSKA (reference sequence). DNA of the CDR3: TGCAGTGCTAGACCCCGACTAGGCGTCTCCGATGAGCAGTTCTTC. It encodes CSARPRLGVSDEQFF.

This clonotype has a handful of counts. This chain links TRBV20-1 with TRBJ1-2; 7 nucleotides align to TRBD1. J gave up 4 bases and V 6 bases, and 17 bases lay outside the gene matches. The CDR3 contains 16 residues. Germline loops: CDR1 DFQATT, CDR2 SNEGSKA (reference sequence). The CDR3 DNA is TGCAGTGCCAAACAGTCGGCGGCAGGGGGTAGCTATGGCTACACCTTC. Translating gives CSAKQSAAGGSYGYTF.

This clonotype has a count of ten or more. Written as DNA, the CDR3 is TGTGCCAGCAGCGATAGAAGGGGGTCATATGAAAAACTGTTTTTT. It translates to CASSDRRGSYEKLFF. This rearrangement joins TRBV7-2 to TRBJ1-4; weak D call: TRBD1 (6 bases). The V end was cut by 5 bases, the J end by 6 bases, with 16 bases between. From germline, CDR1 is SGHTA and CDR2 FQGNSA. This CDR3 is 15 amino acids long. The full variable domain, completed using reference TRBV7-2 and TRBJ1-4, is GAGVSQSPSNKVTEKGKDVELRCDPISGHTALYWYRQSLGQGLEFLIYFQGNSAPDKSGLPSDRFSAERTGGSVSTLTIQRTQQEDSAVYLCASSDRRGSYEKLFFGSGTQLSVL.

This clonotype was observed a handful of times. This chain uses TRBV30 with TRBJ1-1; TRBD1 matches 7 bases. Trimming removed 2 bases from V and 0 bases from J; junction bases left unmatched: 3. CDR1 GTSNPN and CDR2 SVGIG come from the germline V gene (reference sequence). CDR3 length equals 14 residues. Written as DNA, the CDR3 is TGTGCCTGGAGTCCGGGACAGATGAACACTGAAGCTTTCTTT. Translation gives CAWSPGQMNTEAFF.

Ten or more counts support this clonotype. This rearrangement joins TRBV24-1 to TRBJ2-1; 7 bases fit TRBD2. V gave up 7 bases and J gave up 0 bases; unmatched junction bases: 5. Germline assignment: CDR1 KGHDR and CDR2 SFDVKD. The CDR3 spans 15 residues. In DNA form, the CDR3 reads TGTGCCACCAGCCAAGCGGGGCCCTCCTACAATGAGCAGTTCTTC. Protein product: CATSQAGPSYNEQFF.

The chain couples TRBV10-3 to TRBJ1-1, with D unresolved. Germline assignment: CDR1 ENHRY and CDR2 SYGVKD. There are 13 residues in the CDR3. V shed 3 bases and J shed 4 bases, with 9 bases lying between them. CDR3 DNA sequence: TGTGCCATCAGTGACGAGGGATTCACTGAAGCTTTCTTT. Amino acid sequence: CAISDEGFTEAFF.

This clonotype was observed at least ten times. The chain is built from TRBV7-2 and TRBJ2-1; TRBD2 matches 16 bases. The V gene's germline CDR1 is SGHTA and CDR2 FQGNSA. The V gene end was trimmed by 5 bases and the J gene end by 7 bases; junction bases not matched to a gene: 14. The CDR3 extends over 19 amino acids. This chain's CDR3 is CASSRTGLAGGRWGNEQFF. In DNA, the CDR3 is TGTGCCAGCAGCCGAACGGGACTAGCGGGGGGGCGGTGGGGGAATGAGCAGTTCTTC.

This clonotype was detected many times. The chain is built from TRBV20-1 and TRBJ2-1; 13 bases map to TRBD2. The germline CDR1 and CDR2 sequences are DFQATT and SNEGSKA (reference sequence). The CDR3 loop spans 15 amino acids. The ends lost 1 base at V and 8 bases at J; junction bases unmatched: 5. This CDR3 reads CSARVWTSGGDEQFF. CDR3 nucleotide sequence: TGCAGTGCTAGAGTTTGGACTAGCGGGGGCGATGAGCAGTTCTTC.

This clonotype was seen many times. The CDR3 DNA sequence: TGTGCCAGCAGTTGGACTAGCGGGGGGCCCCGCTCCTACGAGCAGTACTTC. It specifies CASSWTSGGPRSYEQYF. The chain combines TRBV6-2 or TRBV6-3 with TRBJ2-7; 14 bases map to TRBD2. J gave up 0 bases and V 4 bases, and 5 bases lay outside the gene matches. The CDR3 is made up of 17 amino acids. Germline assignment: CDR1 MNHEY and CDR2 SVGEGT.

This clonotype was observed a few times. This sequence joins TRBV12-3 or TRBV12-4 and TRBJ2-7; a weak D match, TRBD2 (5 bases). The CDR3 runs 13 residues. With 6 bases removed from V and 7 bases from J, the gap between germline ends came to 16 bases. The CDR3 coding sequence is TGTGCCAGCAGCCCCGGGGATGCCCAGGAGCAGTACTTC. This translates into CASSPGDAQEQYF.

In this sample, this clonotype turned up a few times. The rearrangement joins TRBV20-1 to TRBJ2-1, with 7 bases identical to TRBD1. The V and J ends lost 4 bases and 4 bases, in that order; junction bases with no gene match: 4. This CDR3 has 13 amino acids. Germline V CDR1 and CDR2: DFQATT, SNEGSKA (reference sequence). This CDR3 reads CSAKGAEYNEQFF. In DNA, the CDR3 is TGCAGTGCTAAGGGGGCGGAATACAATGAGCAGTTCTTC.

As concerns this clonotype: This clone may be a read error of a much larger clone one base away. The chain couples TRBV9 to TRBJ2-2, with D perhaps TRBD2 (7 bases). In germline, CDR1 is SGDLS, CDR2 YYNGEE. There are 15 residues in the CDR3. The CDR3 DNA reads as TGTGTCAGCAGCGTAGGGGGGGCCTACACCGGGGAGCTGTTTTTT. Translating gives CVSSVGGAYTGELFF. The whole variable domain, filled in from reference TRBV9 and TRBJ2-2, reads DSGVTQTPKHLITATGQRVTLRCSPRSGDLSVYWYQQSLDQGLQFLIQYYNGEERAKGNILERFSAQQFPDLHSELNLSSLELGDSALYFCVSSVGGAYTGELFFGEGSRLTVL.

This clonotype has at least ten counts. The V gene is TRBV7-2, the J gene TRBJ2-1; D is unclear. The CDR3 is 15 amino acids. Germline loops: CDR1 SGHTA, CDR2 FQGNSA. The V end lost 1 base, the J end lost 9 bases, and 16 bases lay between the germline ends. CDR3 DNA: TGTGCCAGCAGCTTAGAGTTGGACGCTATATCTGAGCAGTTCTTC. It yields the protein CASSLELDAISEQFF.

This clonotype was picked up many times. V usage is TRBV7-9 and J usage is TRBJ1-5; 8 nucleotides match TRBD1. Germline loops: CDR1 SEHNR, CDR2 FQNEAQ (reference sequence). Trimming cost V 6 bases and J 4 bases; bases outside gene matches: 5. The CDR3 totals 14 residues. The CDR3 DNA is TGTGCCAGCAGTTCACAGGGGGAAAATCAGCCCCAGCATTTT. Its translation: CASSSQGENQPQHF. Full variable domain (missing parts from reference TRBV7-9 and TRBJ1-5): DTGVSQNPRHKITKRGQNVTFRCDPISEHNRLYWYRQTLGQGPEFLTYFQNEAQLEKSRLLSDRFSAERPKGSFSTLEIQRTEQGDSAMYLCASSSQGENQPQHFGDGTRLSIL.

At least ten counts were recorded for this clonotype. This chain uses TRBV7-9 with TRBJ2-3, with unresolved D. The CDR3 is 14 residues long. CDR1 SEHNR and CDR2 FQNEAQ come from the germline V gene (reference sequence). V dropped 5 bases and J dropped 2 bases, with 11 bases sitting between them. The CDR3 spells CASSPLLTTDTQYF. CDR3 DNA: TGTGCCAGCAGCCCTCTCCTCACCACAGATACGCAGTATTTT.

This clonotype came up many times. The gene calls are TRBV7-2 and TRBJ1-1; TRBD1 matches 9 bases. Per the germline V gene, CDR1 is SGHTA and CDR2 is FQGNSA. The junction had 5 bases not matched to a gene; V was cut back by 5 bases and J by 1 base. There are 15 residues in the CDR3. The CDR3 is CASSVQGARNTEAFF. CDR3 nucleotide sequence: TGTGCCAGCAGCGTACAGGGGGCGCGGAACACTGAAGCTTTCTTT.

This clonotype was observed many times. The chain combines TRBV6-2 or TRBV6-3 with TRBJ2-2, with TRBD2 matching 9 bases. The V gene end was trimmed by 2 bases and the J gene end by 3 bases; junction bases not matched to a gene: 7. The CDR3 is 17 residues long. Germline assignment: CDR1 MNHEY and CDR2 SVGEGT. The CDR3: CASSYLGAGGYTGELFF. CDR3 DNA sequence: TGTGCCAGCAGTTACCTGGGAGCGGGGGGCTACACCGGGGAGCTGTTTTTT.